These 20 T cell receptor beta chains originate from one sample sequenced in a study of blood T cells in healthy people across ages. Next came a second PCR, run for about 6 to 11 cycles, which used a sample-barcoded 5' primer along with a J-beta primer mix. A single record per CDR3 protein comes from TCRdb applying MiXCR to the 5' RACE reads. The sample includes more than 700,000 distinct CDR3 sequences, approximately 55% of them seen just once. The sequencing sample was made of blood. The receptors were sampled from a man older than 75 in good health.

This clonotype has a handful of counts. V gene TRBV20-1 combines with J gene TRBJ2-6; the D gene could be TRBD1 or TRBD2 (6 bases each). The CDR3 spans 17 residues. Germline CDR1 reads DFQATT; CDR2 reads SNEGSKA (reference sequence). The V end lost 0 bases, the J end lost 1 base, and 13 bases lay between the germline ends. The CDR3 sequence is CSARDEGGRSGANVLTF. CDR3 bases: TGCAGTGCTAGAGATGAGGGGGGCAGATCTGGGGCCAACGTCCTGACTTTC.

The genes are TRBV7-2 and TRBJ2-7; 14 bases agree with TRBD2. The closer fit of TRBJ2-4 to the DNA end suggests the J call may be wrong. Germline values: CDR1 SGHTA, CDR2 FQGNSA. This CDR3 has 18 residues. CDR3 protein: CASSPMPRLAGGPNIQYF. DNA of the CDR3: TGTGCCAGCAGCCCTATGCCCCGACTAGCGGGAGGGCCGAACATTCAGTACTTC.

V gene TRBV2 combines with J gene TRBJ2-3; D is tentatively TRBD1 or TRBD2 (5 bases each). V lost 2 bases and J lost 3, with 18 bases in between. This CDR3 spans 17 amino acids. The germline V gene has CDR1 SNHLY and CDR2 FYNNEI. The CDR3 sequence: CASSERAGTPQTDTQYF. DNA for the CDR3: TGTGCCAGCAGTGAACGGGCAGGGACCCCCCAAACAGATACGCAGTATTTT.

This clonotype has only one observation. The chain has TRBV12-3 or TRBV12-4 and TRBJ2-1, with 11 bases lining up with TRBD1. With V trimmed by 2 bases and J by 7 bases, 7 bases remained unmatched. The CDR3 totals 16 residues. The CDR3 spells CASSLRGTGGRNEQFF. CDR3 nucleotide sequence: TGTGCCAGCAGTTTAAGGGGGACAGGGGGAAGGAATGAGCAGTTCTTC.

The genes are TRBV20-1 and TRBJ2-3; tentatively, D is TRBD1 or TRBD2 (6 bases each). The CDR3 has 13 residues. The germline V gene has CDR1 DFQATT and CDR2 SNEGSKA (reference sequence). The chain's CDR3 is CRPRDTSTDTQYF. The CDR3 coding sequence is TGCAGACCGCGGGACACTAGCACAGATACGCAGTATTTT.

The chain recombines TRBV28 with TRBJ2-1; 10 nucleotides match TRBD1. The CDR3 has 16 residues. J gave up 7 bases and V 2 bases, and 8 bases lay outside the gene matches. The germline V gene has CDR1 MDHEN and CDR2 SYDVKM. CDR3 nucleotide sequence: TGTGCCAGCAGTTTAACAGGGACAGGGGTTAGGAATGAGCAGTTCTTC. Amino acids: CASSLTGTGVRNEQFF.

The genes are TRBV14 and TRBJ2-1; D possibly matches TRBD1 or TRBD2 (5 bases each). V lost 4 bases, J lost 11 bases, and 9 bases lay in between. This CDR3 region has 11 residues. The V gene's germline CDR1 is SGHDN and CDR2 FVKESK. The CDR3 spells CASSPGSKQFF. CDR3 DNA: TGTGCCAGCAGCCCAGGGAGTAAGCAGTTCTTC. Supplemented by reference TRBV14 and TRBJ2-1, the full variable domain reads EAGVTQFPSHSVIEKGQTVTLRCDPISGHDNLYWYRRVMGKEIKFLLHFVKESKQDESGMPNNRFLAERTGGTYSTLKVQPAELEDSGVYFCASSPGSKQFFGPGTRLTVL.

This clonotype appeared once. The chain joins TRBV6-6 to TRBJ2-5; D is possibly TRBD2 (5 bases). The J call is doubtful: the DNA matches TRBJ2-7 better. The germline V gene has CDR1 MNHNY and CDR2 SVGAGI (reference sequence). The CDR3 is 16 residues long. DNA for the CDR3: TGTGCCAGCACTAACGGCCTAGGCTACGAGGGCTACGAGCAGTACTTC. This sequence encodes CASTNGLGYEGYEQYF.

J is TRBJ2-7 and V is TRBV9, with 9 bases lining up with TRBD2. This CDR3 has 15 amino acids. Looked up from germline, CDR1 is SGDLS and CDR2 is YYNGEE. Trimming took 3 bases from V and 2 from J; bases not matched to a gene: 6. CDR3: CASSAGLASTYEQYF. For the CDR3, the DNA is TGTGCCAGCAGCGCCGGACTAGCGAGTACCTACGAGCAGTACTTC.

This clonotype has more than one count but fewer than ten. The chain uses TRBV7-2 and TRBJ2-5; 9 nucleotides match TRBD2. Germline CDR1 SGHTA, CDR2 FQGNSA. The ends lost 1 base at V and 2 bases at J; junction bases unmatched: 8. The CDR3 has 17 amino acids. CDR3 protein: CASSLVAGGIGQETQYF. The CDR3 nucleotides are TGTGCCAGCAGCTTAGTTGCGGGAGGGATTGGTCAAGAGACCCAGTACTTC.

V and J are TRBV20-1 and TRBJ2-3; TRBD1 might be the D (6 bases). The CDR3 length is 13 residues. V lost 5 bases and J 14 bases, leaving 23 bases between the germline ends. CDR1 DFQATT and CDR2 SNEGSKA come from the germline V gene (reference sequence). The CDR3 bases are TGCAGTGCTCAAAGACAGGTAGACAGATACGCGTATTTT. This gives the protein CSAQRQVDRYAYF.

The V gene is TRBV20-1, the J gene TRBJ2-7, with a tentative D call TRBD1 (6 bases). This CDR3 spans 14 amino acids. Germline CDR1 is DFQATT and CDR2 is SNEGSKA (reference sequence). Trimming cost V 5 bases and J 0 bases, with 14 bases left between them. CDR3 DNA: TGCAGTGCTGGAGGACAGCGAAGCTCCTACGAGCAGTACTTC. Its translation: CSAGGQRSSYEQYF.

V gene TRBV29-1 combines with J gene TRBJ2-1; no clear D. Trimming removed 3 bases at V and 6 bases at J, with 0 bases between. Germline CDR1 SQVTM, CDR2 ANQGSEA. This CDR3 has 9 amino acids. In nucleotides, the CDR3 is TGCAGCGTTGACAATGAGCAGTTCTTC. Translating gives CSVDNEQFF.

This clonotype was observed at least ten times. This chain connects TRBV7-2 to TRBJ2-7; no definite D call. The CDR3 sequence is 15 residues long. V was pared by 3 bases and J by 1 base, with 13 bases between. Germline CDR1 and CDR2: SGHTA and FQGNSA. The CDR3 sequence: CASSLRVGASYEQYF. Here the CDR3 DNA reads TGTGCCAGCAGCTTGAGAGTGGGTGCTTCCTACGAGCAGTACTTC.

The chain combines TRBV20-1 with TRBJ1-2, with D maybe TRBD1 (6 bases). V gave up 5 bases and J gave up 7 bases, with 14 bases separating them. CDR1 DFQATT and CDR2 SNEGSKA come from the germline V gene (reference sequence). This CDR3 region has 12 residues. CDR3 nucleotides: TGCAGTGCTCCCGGGGGAGGGGGTGGCTACACCTTC. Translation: CSAPGGGGGYTF.

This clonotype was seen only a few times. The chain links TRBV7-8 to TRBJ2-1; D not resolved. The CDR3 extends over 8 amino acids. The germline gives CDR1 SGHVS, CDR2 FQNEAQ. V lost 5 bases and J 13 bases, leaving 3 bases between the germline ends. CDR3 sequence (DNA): TGTGCCAGCAGCCCTCAGTTCTTC. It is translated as CASSPQFF.

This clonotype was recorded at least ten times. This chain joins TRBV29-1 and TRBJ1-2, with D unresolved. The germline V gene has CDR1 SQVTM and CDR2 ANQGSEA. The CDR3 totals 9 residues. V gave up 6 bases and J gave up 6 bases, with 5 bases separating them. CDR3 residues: CSVSDGYTF. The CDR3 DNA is TGCAGCGTCTCGGATGGCTACACCTTC.

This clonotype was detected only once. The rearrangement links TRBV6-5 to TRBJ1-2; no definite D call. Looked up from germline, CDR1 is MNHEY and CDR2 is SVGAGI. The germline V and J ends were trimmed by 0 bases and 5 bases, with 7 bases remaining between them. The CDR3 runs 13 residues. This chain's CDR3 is CASSYSGRYGYTF. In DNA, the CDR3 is TGTGCCAGCAGTTACTCCGGCAGATATGGCTACACCTTC.

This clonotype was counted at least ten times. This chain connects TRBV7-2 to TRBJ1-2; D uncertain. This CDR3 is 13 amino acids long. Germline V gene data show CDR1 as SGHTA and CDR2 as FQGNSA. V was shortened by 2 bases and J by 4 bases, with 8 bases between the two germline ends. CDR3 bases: TGTGCCAGCAGCTTATGGCAAGCCTATGGCTACACCTTC. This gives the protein CASSLWQAYGYTF.

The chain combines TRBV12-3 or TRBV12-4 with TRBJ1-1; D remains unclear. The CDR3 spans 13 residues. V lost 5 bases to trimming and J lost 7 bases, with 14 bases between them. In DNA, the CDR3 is TGTGCCAGCAGTGTCACGGAGAGGAGTGAAGCTTTCTTT. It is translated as CASSVTERSEAFF.